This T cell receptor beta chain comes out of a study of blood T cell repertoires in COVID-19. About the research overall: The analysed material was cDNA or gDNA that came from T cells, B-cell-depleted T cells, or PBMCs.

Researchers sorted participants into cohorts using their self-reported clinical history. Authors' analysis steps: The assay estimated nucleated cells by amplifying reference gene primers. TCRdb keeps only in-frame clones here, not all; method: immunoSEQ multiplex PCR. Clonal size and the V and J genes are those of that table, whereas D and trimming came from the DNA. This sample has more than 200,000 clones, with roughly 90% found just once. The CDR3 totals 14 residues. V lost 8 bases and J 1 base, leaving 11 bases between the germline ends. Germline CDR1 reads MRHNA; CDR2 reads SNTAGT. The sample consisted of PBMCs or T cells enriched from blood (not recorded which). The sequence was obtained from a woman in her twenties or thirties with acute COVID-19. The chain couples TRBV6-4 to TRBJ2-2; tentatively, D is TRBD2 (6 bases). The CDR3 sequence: CASSGTQNTGELFF. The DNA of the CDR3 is TGTGCCAGCTCCGGGACTCAGAACACCGGGGAGCTGTTTTTT.